This T cell receptor beta chain derives from a study of T cells of healthy individuals listed by TCRdb under 2018. This clonotype was seen many times. It lacks a known antigen. No base qualities exist here, and no much larger clone lies one base off it. Germline trimming amounts to 1 base on V and 7 bases on J, with 13 as the count of junction bases outside the gene matches. The germline V gene supplies CDR1 SGDLS and CDR2 YYNGEE. Measured from the cysteine to the phenylalanine, the CDR3 is 18 residues long. The kept DNA is CDR3 alone, 54 bases in frame from the first base. Libraries were built with 5' RACE. TCRdb shows the sequencer as Illumina MiSeq. TCRdb applied fastp at Q25 and MiXCR to the public reads, then kept only in-frame beta chains. Rows with a matching CDR3 protein are joined into one entry that keeps the most common DNA and genes. The sample table records some 82,000 distinct CDR3 sequences; roughly 5.1% of these occur just once. The biggest ten clones account for approximately 8% of the sample.

This TCR was recovered from a female donor in good health. Recombination joined TRBV9 with TRBJ2-1; 11 nucleotides in the junction match TRBD2. The DNA sequence reads TGTGCCAGCAGCGTACAACCTTTAGCGGGAGGGCCATATAATGAGCAGTTCTTC. This translates into CASSVQPLAGGPYNEQFF.